Presented here are 9 T cell receptor beta chains from one specimen sequenced in a study of control samples from healthy donors and cancer patients (dated by TCRdb to about 2020). Library prep was done by the immunoSEQ multiplex PCR assay. Sourced from immuneACCESS, this table was stored by TCRdb with only in-frame sequences that have V and J called. A share of the clones is absent; for the studies checked, an unresolved V gene accounts for under half, and the remainder has no known explanation. Here the sample has roughly 130,000 clones; roughly nine tenths occur a single time. The ten largest account for around 8.2% of the sample. Sample: blood. Receptors were obtained from a woman aged 30 to 39 in good health.

J is TRBJ1-1 and V is TRBV3-1 (or the pseudogene TRBV3-2); no clear D. V lost 5 bases to trimming and J lost 3 bases, with 10 bases between them. Germline CDR1 is LGHDT and CDR2 is YNNKEL (reference sequence). The CDR3 is 13 amino acids. CDR3 sequence reads: CASSYSPDTEAFF. CDR3 sequence (DNA): TGTGCCAGCAGCTACAGCCCCGACACTGAAGCTTTCTTT.

This clone was detected only a few times. This chain joins TRBV10-3 and TRBJ1-6; weak D call: TRBD1 (6 bases). The CDR3 has 15 residues. CDR1 is ENHRY, CDR2 SYGVKD, per germline. Trimming took 2 bases from V and 6 from J, leaving 11 bases between them. CDR3 sequence (DNA): TGTGCCATCAGTGAGCAAGGGGGTTCTAATTCACCCCTCCACTTT. Translating gives CAISEQGGSNSPLHF.

This clone has just one count. The chain uses TRBV20-1 and TRBJ2-1; D is undetermined. The germline gives CDR1 DFQATT, CDR2 SNEGSKA (reference sequence). V dropped 6 bases and J dropped 3 bases, with 6 bases sitting between them. This CDR3 comprises 11 residues. CDR3 nucleotide sequence: TGCAGTGCAGACAACTACAATGAGCAGTTCTTC. Amino acids: CSADNYNEQFF.

This chain joins TRBV7-9 and TRBJ1-1; D is undetermined. The CDR3 covers 14 residues. Germline V CDR1 and CDR2: SEHNR, FQNEAQ (reference sequence). Deletions cut 1 base from V and 1 base from J, with 7 bases between. As DNA, the CDR3 is TGTGCCAGCAGCTTAGGAGGCAGGAACACTGAAGCTTTCTTT. Protein product: CASSLGGRNTEAFF.

The gene calls are TRBV20-1 and TRBJ1-1, with D unclear. Germline V gene sequence: CDR1 DFQATT, CDR2 SNEGSKA (reference sequence). The CDR3 has 11 amino acids. The V gene lost 0 bases and the J gene lost 8 bases, with 7 bases spanning the gap. The CDR3 DNA reads TGCAGTGCTAGAGATTTACGGGAAGCTTTCTTT. It codes for CSARDLREAFF.

This chain links TRBV9 with TRBJ1-5; 7 bases line up with TRBD1. Unmatched junction bases numbered 4, after V lost 3 bases and J lost 4 bases. Germline V gene data show CDR1 as SGDLS and CDR2 as YYNGEE. This CDR3 spans 14 amino acids. CDR3: CASSAGQRNQPQHF. The CDR3, as DNA: TGTGCCAGCAGCGCGGGACAGCGAAATCAGCCCCAGCATTTT.

The count of this clone is one. The chain recombines TRBV6-6 with TRBJ2-3, with TRBD1 matching over 8 bases. The CDR3 length is 16 residues. Germline loops: CDR1 MNHNY, CDR2 SVGAGI (reference sequence). The J segment lost 1 base and the V segment lost 3 bases, leaving 6 bases of the junction unmatched. CDR3 in amino acids: CASSYPPGQGTDTQYF. The CDR3, as DNA: TGTGCCAGCAGTTATCCTCCGGGACAGGGCACAGATACGCAGTATTTT.

This clone has more than one count but fewer than ten. V gene TRBV5-4 combines with J gene TRBJ1-4, with 11 bases fitting TRBD1. CDR1 is SGHNT, CDR2 YYREEE, per germline (reference sequence). V lost 3 bases, J lost 3 bases, and 4 bases stayed unmatched. The CDR3 contains 16 residues. Here the CDR3 DNA reads TGTGCCAGCAGCTCCGGGACAGGGGGAGCTAATGAAAAACTGTTTTTT. Encoded protein: CASSSGTGGANEKLFF.

The V call is TRBV28, the J call TRBJ1-2, with D hard to call. V shed 3 bases and J shed 0 bases, with 8 bases lying between them. The CDR3 totals 14 residues. Germline CDR1 MDHEN, CDR2 SYDVKM. This CDR3 reads CASSLAGTNYGYTF. The CDR3 DNA follows: TGTGCCAGCAGTTTGGCAGGAACTAACTATGGCTACACCTTC.